A single sample gave rise to the 9 T cell receptor beta chains below, sequenced in a study of Graves' ophthalmopathy and Graves' hyperthyroidism. Amplified material comprised TCR beta CDR3 regions derived from RNA transcripts. HTBI primers were used in a first-round RT-PCR, which preceded a second-round multiplex PCR. TCRdb reprocessed the multiplex PCR reads via MiXCR and lists one record per CDR3 protein. The data contain approximately 160,000 distinct CDR3 sequences, around two fifths of them singletons. Sequencing was performed on peripheral blood. These receptors were obtained from a man younger than 45 with Graves' ophthalmopathy.

This clonotype was counted ten times or more. This sequence joins TRBV4-1 and TRBJ2-2; 8 nucleotides line up with TRBD1. Trimming took 4 bases from V and 6 from J; bases not matched to a gene: 10. This CDR3 contains 16 residues. From germline, CDR1 is MGHRA and CDR2 YSYEKL. CDR3 nucleotide sequence: TGCGCCAGCAGCCTAACGGACAGGGCGTACCCCGGGGAGCTGTTTTTT. Protein sequence: CASSLTDRAYPGELFF.

The chain recombines TRBV12-3 or TRBV12-4 with TRBJ2-7; the D gene is possibly TRBD2 (6 bases). CDR3 length: 13 amino acids. V was shortened by 4 bases and J by 4 bases, with 11 bases between the two germline ends. CDR3 DNA: TGTGCCAGCAGTTCCGGGGGTTGGTACGAGCAGTACTTC. It encodes CASSSGGWYEQYF.

At least ten counts were recorded for this clonotype. This chain links TRBV6-5 with TRBJ2-7, with 10 bases lining up with TRBD2. Looked up from germline, CDR1 is MNHEY and CDR2 is SVGAGI. With V trimmed by 10 bases and J by 5 bases, 11 bases remained unmatched. The CDR3 has 14 residues. The CDR3 sequence is CATSWASGSDEQYF. The CDR3 coding sequence is TGTGCCACTAGCTGGGCTAGCGGGAGCGACGAGCAGTACTTC.

This clonotype was seen many times. The chain carries TRBV6-5 and TRBJ2-7; the match to TRBD2 covers 13 bases. The junction had 7 bases not matched to a gene; V was cut back by 4 bases and J by 4 bases. CDR3 length: 16 amino acids. Germline loops: CDR1 MNHEY, CDR2 SVGAGI. The CDR3 DNA reads TGTGCCAGCAGTTCCGGACTAGCGGGAGAAGAGTACGAGCAGTACTTC. It yields the protein CASSSGLAGEEYEQYF.

This clonotype was seen many times. The chain uses TRBV5-1 and TRBJ2-3; TRBD1 might be the D (6 bases). Germline CDR1 reads SGHRS; CDR2 reads YFSETQ. CDR3 length: 15 residues. The V end was cut by 4 bases, the J end by 6 bases, with 18 bases between. CDR3: CASSPWAIQGDTQYF. The CDR3 DNA is TGCGCCAGCAGCCCCTGGGCTATACAGGGTGATACGCAGTATTTT.

This clonotype was seen repeatedly, ten times or more. The chain employs TRBV7-8 and TRBJ1-5; the match to TRBD1 covers 9 bases. The CDR3 loop spans 17 amino acids. V was pared by 1 base and J by 2 bases, with 6 bases of the junction left unmatched. CDR1 and CDR2 (germline): SGHVS, FQNEAQ. The DNA for the CDR3 is TGTGCCAGCAGCTTAGAGTGGGACAGGGCTGGCAATCAGCCCCAGCATTTT. Protein product: CASSLEWDRAGNQPQHF.

This clonotype occurred once. The chain is built from TRBV6-1 and TRBJ2-2; D is perhaps TRBD1 (6 bases). V lost 0 bases, J lost 2 bases, and 16 bases lay in between. This CDR3 has 18 amino acids. Germline V gene sequence: CDR1 MNHNS, CDR2 SASEGT. CDR3 region: CASSEATSGAINTGELFF. The CDR3 nucleotides are TGTGCCAGCAGTGAAGCAACCTCAGGGGCAATTAACACCGGGGAGCTGTTTTTT.

This clonotype was seen many times. CDR3 in DNA: TGTGCCAGCAACTCCGCGGGAAACACTGAAGCTTTCTTT. Its translation: CASNSAGNTEAFF. The gene calls are TRBV3-1 and TRBJ1-1, with unresolved D. This CDR3 comprises 13 residues. Germline V lookup: CDR1 LGHDT, CDR2 YNNKEL (reference sequence). V lost 7 bases, J lost 2 bases, and 11 bases lay in between.

This clonotype came up many times. The J gene is TRBJ2-7, the V gene TRBV28; D is unclear. Trimming cost V 4 bases and J 7 bases, with 11 bases left between them. This CDR3 has 12 amino acids. Germline assignment: CDR1 MDHEN and CDR2 SYDVKM. The CDR3 DNA sequence: TGTGCCAGCAGTTCCTCCCTACTGGAGCAGTACTTC. The encoded protein is CASSSSLLEQYF.